These 5 T cell receptor beta chains came from one sample sequenced in a study of blood T cell repertoires in COVID-19. Measured with immunoSEQ multiplex PCR; TCRdb has only the in-frame clones, and not every one. The sample consists of approximately 190,000 clones, around nine tenths of them appearing once. Sequencing was performed on peripheral blood. These receptor sequences come from a woman aged 40 to 49 who had recovered from COVID-19.

The chain links TRBV18 to TRBJ2-7, with TRBD2 matching 9 bases. Germline loops: CDR1 KGHSH, CDR2 LQKENI. V was pared by 2 bases and J by 3 bases, with 2 bases of the junction left unmatched. This CDR3 contains 14 residues. The chain's CDR3 is CASSPKAGGYEQYF. In DNA form, the CDR3 reads TGTGCCAGCTCACCAAAAGCGGGAGGCTACGAGCAGTACTTC.

The chain couples TRBV6-5 to TRBJ1-1, with a tentative D call TRBD1 (5 bases). CDR3 length: 14 amino acids. Per germline, CDR1 MNHEY and CDR2 SVGAGI. The V end lost 2 bases, the J end lost 4 bases, and 11 bases lay between the germline ends. CDR3 nucleotide sequence: TGTGCCAGCAGTTACGCAGGGTCGGGCACTGAAGCTTTCTTT. This translates into CASSYAGSGTEAFF.

This clone was counted a single time. This rearrangement joins TRBV27 to TRBJ2-1; 7 nucleotides match TRBD2. V lost 4 bases, J lost 0 bases, and 9 bases stayed unmatched. From germline, CDR1 is MNHEY and CDR2 SMNVEV (reference sequence). The CDR3 has 17 residues. The CDR3 reads CASSSPGVAGSYNEQFF. CDR3 coding DNA: TGTGCCAGCAGTTCCCCGGGAGTAGCGGGCTCCTACAATGAGCAGTTCTTC.

This clone has a single count. Germline is not matched at one junction end, which may reflect a read error. V is TRBV7-9 and J is TRBJ2-7; possible D gene TRBD2, 6 bases. CDR1 is SEHNR, CDR2 FQNEAQ, per germline (reference sequence). The CDR3 sequence is 12 residues long. The CDR3 DNA follows: TGTGCCAGCAGCCTGGAGCCGGGACTCCAATCTTTC. Translated: CASSLEPGLQSF. The variable domain in full, with the rest retrieved from reference TRBV7-9 and TRBJ2-7, is DTGVSQNPRHKITKRGQNVTFRCDPISEHNRLYWYRQTLGQGPEFLTYFQNEAQLEKSRLLSDRFSAERPKGSFSTLEIQRTEQGDSAMYLCASSLEPGLQSFGPGTRLTVT.

The rearrangement links TRBV2 to TRBJ1-6; D is possibly TRBD1 (6 bases). This CDR3 is 16 amino acids long. In germline, CDR1 is SNHLY, CDR2 FYNNEI. Deletions cut 0 bases from V and 7 bases from J, with 13 bases between. The chain's CDR3 is CASSEAGTSNNSPLHF. The CDR3 DNA reads TGTGCCAGCAGTGAAGCTGGGACAAGTAACAATTCACCCCTCCACTTT. The variable domain in full, with the rest retrieved from reference TRBV2 and TRBJ1-6, is EPEVTQTPSHQVTQMGQEVILRCVPISNHLYFYWYRQILGQKVEFLVSFYNNEISEKSEIFDDQFSVERPDGSNFTLKIRSTKLEDSAMYFCASSEAGTSNNSPLHFGNGTRLTVT.